These 4 T cell receptor beta chains were all obtained from the same sample, sequenced in a study of response to subunit inactivated influenza vaccine. TCRdb redid the calling of the RT-PCR reads with MiXCR, one entry per CDR3 protein. The profile shows roughly 620,000 distinct CDR3 sequences, around 10% of them singletons. Separately, the same data were catalogued under a study of T cells expressing NK-cell markers. This second study says: The authors generated TCR beta cDNA through 5'RACE template switching with UMIs.

Sequenced material: PBMCs from blood, taken on the day of vaccination. These receptors came from a man between 50 and 59 years old who received an inactivated influenza vaccine.

This chain links TRBV7-2 with TRBJ2-3; D unclear. CDR3 length: 13 residues. CDR1 SGHTA and CDR2 FQGNSA come from the germline V gene. Trimming took off 5 bases at V and 6 bases at J, with 12 bases between the two ends. The CDR3 region has the DNA TGTGCCAGCAGCCAATTAAATGGGGATACGCAGTATTTT. This sequence encodes CASSQLNGDTQYF.

The chain carries TRBV10-3 and TRBJ2-7, with 12 positions matching TRBD2. After removal of 0 bases from V and 5 bases from J, the junction contained 5 bases not matched to a gene. Germline V gene data show CDR1 as ENHRY and CDR2 as SYGVKD. This CDR3 region has 16 residues. The CDR3 DNA sequence: TGTGCCATCAGTGAGTCGCTAGCGGGGGGGAGCCACGAGCAGTACTTC. It encodes CAISESLAGGSHEQYF.

The sample holds many counts of this clonotype. The chain joins TRBV20-1 to TRBJ2-7; perhaps D is TRBD1 or TRBD2 (5 bases each). V was trimmed by 6 bases and J by 4 bases, leaving 16 bases between them. This CDR3 is 13 amino acids long. Germline CDR1 is DFQATT and CDR2 is SNEGSKA (reference sequence). CDR3 protein: CSAARGTRYEQYF. The CDR3 DNA reads as TGCAGTGCCGCCCGAGGGACCCGGTACGAGCAGTACTTC.

The CDR3 DNA reads TGTGCCAGCAGCGTAGGCGGGGACTCCTACGAGCAGTACTTC. This encodes CASSVGGDSYEQYF. J is TRBJ2-7 and V is TRBV7-6; D is perhaps TRBD2 (6 bases). Germline-derived CDR1 and CDR2 are SGHVS and FNYEAQ. This CDR3 contains 14 residues. V shed 5 bases and J shed 0 bases, with 11 bases lying between them.